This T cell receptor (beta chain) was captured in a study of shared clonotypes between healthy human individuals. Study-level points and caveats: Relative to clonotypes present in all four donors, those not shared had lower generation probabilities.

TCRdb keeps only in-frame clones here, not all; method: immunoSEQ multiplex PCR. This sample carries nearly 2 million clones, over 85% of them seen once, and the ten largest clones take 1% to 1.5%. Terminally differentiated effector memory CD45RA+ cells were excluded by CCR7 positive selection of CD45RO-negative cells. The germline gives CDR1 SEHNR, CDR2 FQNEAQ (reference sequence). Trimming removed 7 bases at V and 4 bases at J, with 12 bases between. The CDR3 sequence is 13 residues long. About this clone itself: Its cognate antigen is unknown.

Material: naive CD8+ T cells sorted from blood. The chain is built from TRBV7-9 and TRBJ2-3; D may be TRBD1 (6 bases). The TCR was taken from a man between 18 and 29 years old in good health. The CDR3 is CASTRGSADTQYF. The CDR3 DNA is TGTGCCAGCACCAGGGGTAGCGCAGATACGCAGTATTTT.